Shown below are 6 T cell receptor beta chains from a single sample sequenced in a study of identical twins. TCRdb reprocessed the 5' RACE reads via MiXCR and lists one record per CDR3 protein. The repertoire holds about 210,000 distinct CDR3 sequences, with roughly a tenth as singletons. The sequencing sample was made of memory (CD45RO+) T cells sorted from blood. All receptors come from a woman younger than 30 in good health.

This clonotype was seen a few times. The CDR3: CASSQMGHTGELFF. The CDR3 bases are TGTGCCAGCAGCCAAATGGGTCACACCGGGGAGCTGTTTTTT. The rearrangement links TRBV14 to TRBJ2-2, with no clear D. Germline CDR1 reads SGHDN; CDR2 reads FVKESK. This CDR3 spans 14 amino acids. The germline V and J ends were trimmed by 2 bases and 3 bases, with 7 bases remaining between them.

This clonotype was recorded many times. The V gene is TRBV9, the J gene TRBJ2-3, with D perhaps matching TRBD2 (5 bases). Deletions cut 0 bases from V and 4 bases from J, with 12 bases between. CDR1 and CDR2 from the germline V gene are SGDLS and YYNGEE. CDR3 length: 15 residues. The CDR3 spells CASSVGLASADTQYF. The DNA of the CDR3 is TGTGCCAGCAGCGTAGGGCTAGCCTCTGCAGATACGCAGTATTTT.

This clonotype was counted a few times. The chain employs TRBV20-1 and TRBJ1-2; 9 bases match TRBD1. Germline CDR1 DFQATT, CDR2 SNEGSKA (reference sequence). V dropped 5 bases and J dropped 7; count of bases not matched to a gene: 5. The CDR3 length is 12 residues. Here the CDR3 reads CSASGTGRGYTF. The CDR3 region has the DNA TGCAGTGCTTCCGGGACAGGGCGTGGCTACACCTTC.

Only a few counts were recorded for this clonotype. J is TRBJ1-1 and V is TRBV20-1; no clear D. Trimming cost V 2 bases and J 0 bases, with 7 bases left between them. This CDR3 is built from 13 residues. Germline CDR1 and CDR2: DFQATT and SNEGSKA (reference sequence). CDR3 loop: CSARRDMNTEAFF. In nucleotides, the CDR3 is TGCAGTGCTAGAAGGGATATGAACACTGAAGCTTTCTTT.

This clonotype was detected once. The genes are TRBV9 and TRBJ2-5; D is undetermined. V shed 0 bases and J shed 4 bases, with 13 bases lying between them. The CDR3 runs 15 residues. Germline CDR1 SGDLS, CDR2 YYNGEE. The CDR3 nucleotides are TGTGCCAGCAGCGTAGGGGCAACGGCCCGAGAGACCCAGTACTTC. The encoded protein is CASSVGATARETQYF.

This clonotype was detected only a few times. The junction differs from germline at one of its ends, possibly a read error. V gene TRBV6-1 combines with J gene TRBJ2-1; TRBD2 agrees at 9 bases. The CDR3 has 19 residues. In germline, CDR1 is MNHNS, CDR2 SASEGT. The CDR3 here is CASSRGSRGTSQRYSEQFF. CDR3 bases: TGTGCCAGCAGCCGCGGGTCGAGGGGGACTAGCCAGCGGTACAGTGAGCAGTTCTTC.